The sequence of this T cell receptor beta chain was determined in a study of neurological immune-mediated disorders. Via MiXCR, TCRdb re-called the 5' RACE reads, giving one row per CDR3 protein. The profile shows 25,000 or so distinct CDR3 sequences, roughly 13% of them singletons. Trimming removed 0 bases from V and 9 bases from J, with 10 bases in between. This CDR3 region has 12 residues. The germline CDR1 and CDR2 sequences are SGHDT and YYEEEE. This clonotype was detected ten times or more. As for time point: technical triplicate 1. This sequence was found in a female donor with HTLV-1-associated myelopathy (HAM/TSP). The source material was CD4+ T cells from blood. The V and J genes are TRBV5-6 and TRBJ2-7; D ambiguous. Here the CDR3 DNA reads TGTGCCAGCAGCTTGGAACCCTCGGGGCAGTACTTC. Translated, it gives CASSLEPSGQYF.